The 6 T cell receptor beta chains below all came from one sample that was sequenced in a study of regulatory T cells in long-lasting Graves disease. For TCR beta, libraries came from iRepertoire HTBI primers and Arm-PCR of CDR3 regions. MiXCR, run by TCRdb on the multiplex PCR reads, gives a single entry per CDR3 protein. Of about 370,000 distinct CDR3 sequences listed, less than 20% are singletons. Sample time point: newly diagnosed GD, antithyroid drugs for less than 3 months. The TCR library used RNA extracted from PBMCs. The starting material was peripheral blood mononuclear cells (PBMCs), obtained at new diagnosis, from a patient treated with antithyroid drugs. All receptors derive from a female donor with Graves disease.

This clonotype was seen many times. The rearrangement links TRBV4-3 to TRBJ2-5, with D perhaps assigned TRBD1 or TRBD2 (6 bases each). Germline CDR1 LGHNA, CDR2 YSLEER. CDR3 length: 16 residues. Trimming took off 2 bases at V and 5 bases at J, with 18 bases between the two ends. DNA for the CDR3: TGCGCCAGCAGCCAACAAGAAGGGGGGCGCGGGGAGACCCAGTACTTC. This codes for CASSQQEGGRGETQYF.

This clonotype was recorded many times. The V call is TRBV10-1, the J call TRBJ2-7; D gene uncertain. Trimming stripped 3 bases from V and 9 bases from J, with 21 bases between. The CDR3 sequence is 15 residues long. Germline CDR1 is WNHNN and CDR2 is SYGVQD (reference sequence). The CDR3 loop is CASSDGTATPGGQYF. CDR3 DNA: TGCGCCAGCAGTGATGGCACAGCCACCCCGGGCGGGCAGTACTTC.

This clonotype was picked up many times. One end of the junction fails to match germline, which may point to a read error. The V call is TRBV5-1, the J call TRBJ2-3, with 11 bases aligning to TRBD2. The CDR3 runs 16 residues. Germline V gene sequence: CDR1 SGHRS, CDR2 YFSETQ. CDR3 coding DNA: TGTGCCAGCAGTTCGTTGCTAGCGGGGGGAGAGGATACGCAGTATTTT. As protein: CASSSLLAGGEDTQYF. Based on the CDR3 plus reference TRBV5-1 and TRBJ2-3, the full variable domain is KAGVTQTPRYLIKTRGQQVTLSCSPISGHRSVSWYQQTPGQGLQFLFEYFSETQRNKGNFPGRFSGRQFSNSRSEMNVSTLELGDSALYLCASSSLLAGGEDTQYFGPGTRLTVL.

V gene TRBV28 combines with J gene TRBJ2-5; 7 nucleotides agree with TRBD1. V shed 6 bases, J shed 5 bases, and the junction held 6 bases outside the gene matches. Germline lookup yields CDR1 MDHEN and CDR2 SYDVKM. The CDR3 contains 13 residues. The CDR3 sequence: CASRIGGAETQYF. DNA for the CDR3: TGTGCCAGCAGGATAGGGGGCGCGGAGACCCAGTACTTC.

This clonotype was observed many times. V gene TRBV5-5 combines with J gene TRBJ1-1; D is unresolved. The CDR3 loop spans 13 amino acids. Germline V gives CDR1 SGHKS, CDR2 YYEKEE (reference sequence). V was pared by 4 bases and J by 1 base, with 8 bases between. CDR3 bases: TGTGCCAGCAGCCGTCAGTCGAACACTGAAGCTTTCTTT. Translation gives CASSRQSNTEAFF.

This clonotype has ten or more counts. The CDR3 nucleotides are TGTGCCAGCAGTACATCTAAACAGGGATATTCGGACCAGCCCCAGCATTTT. The encoded protein is CASSTSKQGYSDQPQHF. The V call is TRBV28, the J call TRBJ1-5, with D possibly being TRBD1 (6 bases). This CDR3 spans 17 amino acids. Germline V gene data show CDR1 as MDHEN and CDR2 as SYDVKM. The V end was cut by 5 bases, the J end by 7 bases, with 24 bases between. The full variable domain, with the rest looked up from reference TRBV28 and TRBJ1-5, is DVKVTQSSRYLVKRTGEKVFLECVQDMDHENMFWYRQDPGLGLRLIYFSYDVKMKEKGDIPEGYSVSREKKERFSLILESASTNQTSMYLCASSTSKQGYSDQPQHFGDGTRLSIL.